This T cell receptor (beta chain) was captured by sequencing in a study of blood T cell repertoires in COVID-19. Study-level information: Samples taken during acute and convalescent COVID-19 were collected in the United States, Italy and Spain. Sources were T cells, B-cell-depleted T cells, or PBMCs; the material itself was cDNA or gDNA.

V lost 1 base and J lost 0, with 3 bases in between. The germline gives CDR1 MGHRA, CDR2 YSYEKL. CDR3 length: 14 amino acids. Methods used by the authors: Estimates of nucleated cell counts were drawn from the amplification of reference gene primers. Only in-frame clones appear in the TCRdb table, and some are missing; sequencing was by immunoSEQ multiplex PCR. That table is the source of V, J and clone size, and D and trimming were worked out from the DNA. The repertoire holds around 320,000 clones, with approximately 88% as singletons. The material sequenced was peripheral blood. The gene calls are TRBV4-1 and TRBJ2-2, with D unclear. This receptor was taken from a woman younger than 45 who had recovered from COVID-19. This chain's CDR3 is CASSQVANTGELFF. The CDR3 coding sequence is TGCGCCAGCAGCCAAGTAGCGAACACCGGGGAGCTGTTTTTT.